The source of this T cell receptor (beta chain) is a study of blood T cell repertoires in COVID-19. Study information: The United States, Italy and Spain were the sources of the acute and convalescent COVID-19 samples. The analysed material was cDNA or gDNA that came from T cells, B-cell-depleted T cells, or PBMCs.

Study processing details: From reference gene primer amplification, estimates of nucleated cell counts were derived. Libraries were prepared by immunoSEQ multiplex PCR; TCRdb keeps only in-frame clonotypes and omits some of them. The D gene and trimming were derived from the DNA, and the V and J assignments and clone size from that table. Of under 85,000 clones in the sample, roughly 86% were seen once. After removal of 3 bases from V and 3 bases from J, the junction contained 11 bases not matched to a gene. This CDR3 is 16 amino acids long. Source material: peripheral blood. The chain couples TRBV23-1 to TRBJ2-7, with 7 bases matching TRBD2. TRBV23-1 counts as an open reading frame of uncertain function. This TCR was sampled from a human donor in a cohort sampled during active COVID-19. CDR3 in amino acids: CASSHPIGGDLYEQYF. The DNA for the CDR3 is TGCGCCAGCAGTCACCCCATTGGGGGGGACCTCTACGAGCAGTACTTC.